The T cell receptor (beta chain) described here comes from a study of T cell clonality in common variable immunodeficiency. Regarding the study as a whole: TCRbeta clonality was increased in CVID versus healthy controls. Reportedly, TCR beta sequences from common variable immunodeficiency showed fewer deletions and N-nucleotide insertions.

Germline V lookup: CDR1 LNHDA, CDR2 SQIVND (reference sequence). The CDR3 extends over 14 amino acids. V dropped 3 bases and J dropped 0 bases, with 9 bases sitting between them. At least ten counts were recorded for this clone. Its antigen is currently unknown. The missing CDR3 end, 3 residues past where the read stops, is filled in from the germline J gene. Patients and controls were mostly of Caucasian heritage. Equal genomic DNA amounts from CVID and control samples were sequenced. The table came from immunoSEQ multiplex PCR; TCRdb's copy has only in-frame clones and leaves some out. This sample has about 52,000 clones and no singletons, with about 3.7% in the ten largest.

Sequencing was carried out using peripheral blood mononuclear cells. The chain recombines TRBV19 with TRBJ2-7; D unresolved. The receptor was isolated from a person between 18 and 70 years old in good health. The CDR3 DNA, read in part, is TGTGCCAGTAGTATCGGTCCTAGCTCCTACGAG. It yields the protein CASSIGPSSYE. The entire CDR3 sequence reads CASSIGPSSYEQYF. The full variable domain, its missing parts supplied by reference TRBV19 and TRBJ2-7, is DGGITQSPKYLFRKEGQNVTLSCEQNLNHDAMYWYRQDPGQGLRLIYYSQIVNDFQKGDIAEGYSVSREKKESFPLTVTSAQKNPTAFYLCASSIGPSSYEQYFGPGTRLTVT.